The clone carrying this TCR beta chain was detected a few times. Its antigen remains unidentified. The data belong to a study of T cells after yellow fever vaccination. Looking at the study overall: When fractions had low cell numbers, they were prepared with SMART-Seq v4 Ultra Low Input.

Findings and limits, study-wide: Post-booster repertoires again held most primary-vaccination clones (just under 97% CD4, 75% to 90% CD8). Only a minor proportion of clonotypes was detected across both CD4 and CD8 compartments.

With 1 base removed from V and 10 bases from J, the gap between germline ends came to 14 bases. The CDR3 is 14 residues long. Per germline, CDR1 LGHNA and CDR2 YSLEER. By 5'RACE template switching, TCR cDNA was produced, with a universal primer site and UMIs added in the process. TCRdb fed the 5' RACE reads into MiXCR, producing one record per CDR3 protein. The data hold a few hundred thousand distinct CDR3 sequences, with 6.2% observed a single time. This receptor was identified in a man aged 25 to 40 who received the YFV17D yellow fever vaccine. This specimen was PBMCs, taken 5 days after the yellow fever booster vaccination. The chain combines TRBV4-3 with TRBJ2-1, with D unresolved. The CDR3 here is CASSQVTASEEQFF. CDR3 nucleotides: TGCGCCAGCAGCCAAGTTACAGCCTCGGAGGAGCAGTTCTTC.